Listed below are T cell receptor beta chains from one sample, sequenced in a study of relationships among human T cell subsets. TCRdb re-called the multiplex PCR reads through MiXCR, storing one row per CDR3 protein. The sample lists 16,000 or so distinct CDR3 sequences, about 60% occurring once. Sequencing was performed on total T cells sorted from blood. These receptors were taken from a man aged 40-49 years in good health. The CDR3 runs from the conserved cysteine through the conserved F or W. A D gene is named only where the DNA matches it firmly. The size field is filled for only some rows; it gives once, few, many or a size class.

clone_size j_call v_call d_call cdr3_nt cdr3_aa
. TRBJ1-2 TRBV25-1 . TGTGCCAGCAGTCCCTGGGGGTCGAGACAGCGGGCAACAGGCTACACCTTC CASSPWGSRQRATGYTF
. TRBJ2-6 TRBV11-2 TRBD1 TGTGCCAGCAGCTTGACAGGGGCAGGGGCCAACGTCCTGACTTTC CASSLTGAGANVLTF
. TRBJ1-6 TRBV14 . TGTGCCAGCAGCCCAGGATTCGATTCACCCCTCCACTTT CASSPGFDSPLHF
. TRBJ2-3 TRBV7-9 . TGTGCCAGCAGCTTTCATTTCACAGATACGCAGTATTTT CASSFHFTDTQYF
few TRBJ1-1 TRBV12-3/TRBV12-4 . TGTGCCAGCAGTTTGGGGTTTAACACTGAAGCTTTCTTT CASSLGFNTEAFF
medium-sized TRBJ2-7 TRBV28 TRBD2 TGTGCCAGCAGTTCCACCGGGACTAGCACCTACTTC CASSSTGTSTYF
. TRBJ2-7 TRBV7-9 TRBD2 TGTGCCAGCAGCTTACCAGGACTAGAAGGGTACGAGCAGTACTTC CASSLPGLEGYEQYF
. TRBJ2-1 TRBV11-3 . TGTGCCAGCAGCTTTGATCTGTCGCGAGGTAATGAGCAGTTCTTC CASSFDLSRGNEQFF
. TRBJ1-1 TRBV11-3 . TGTGCCAGCAGCTTTTTACTGGGGGCCTACACTGAAGCTTTCTTT CASSFLLGAYTEAFF
. TRBJ2-3 TRBV28 . TGTGCCAGCAGTTTCGATGATAATACGCAGTATTTT CASSFDDNTQYF
. TRBJ2-7 TRBV19 TRBD2 TGTGCCAGTAGCACCGCAGCGGGGCACTACGAGCAGTACTTC CASSTAAGHYEQYF
. TRBJ1-3 TRBV7-9 . TGTGCCAGCAGCTTTGTCAGGGGCTCCTCGGGGAACACCATATATTTT CASSFVRGSSGNTIYF
few TRBJ2-3 TRBV5-1 . TGCGCCAGCCGAGCGTGGGGAGAAATGGCAGATACGCAGTATTTT CASRAWGEMADTQYF
. TRBJ2-3 TRBV28 . TGTGCCAGCAGTTTTTCCACAGATACGCAGTATTTT CASSFSTDTQYF
. TRBJ2-2 TRBV11-2 TRBD2 TGTGCCAGCAGCTTAGATCGAGGGAGGGTGTTTTTT CASSLDRGRVFF
. TRBJ1-5 TRBV18 . TGTGCCAGCTCACCATTTGGACAGCCCAATCAGCCCCAGCATTTT CASSPFGQPNQPQHF
few TRBJ2-2 TRBV2 TRBD1 TGTGCCAGCAGCCTGGACAGGGGGACAGGGGAGCTGTTTTTT CASSLDRGTGELFF
. TRBJ2-1 TRBV7-8 . TGTGCCAGCAGCTTATCAGGGCAGTACAATGAGCAGTTCTTC CASSLSGQYNEQFF
few TRBJ2-3 TRBV11-2 TRBD2 TGTGCCAGCAGCAAGACTAGCGGCACAGATACGCAGTATTTT CASSKTSGTDTQYF
. TRBJ2-3 TRBV10-3 . TGTGCCATCAGTGAGAGGGGGGCCACAGATACGCAGTATTTT CAISERGATDTQYF
. TRBJ2-1 TRBV28 . TGTGCCAGCAGCGGATGGGAGTCGGGCTCCTACAATGAGCAGTTCTTC CASSGWESGSYNEQFF
. TRBJ1-2 TRBV12-3/TRBV12-4 TRBD1 TGTGCCAGCAGGGGACAGGAAAACTATGGCTACACCTTC CASRGQENYGYTF
few TRBJ2-5 TRBV28 TRBD2 TGTGCCAGCAGTATACTAGCGGTGCCAGTTGAGACCCAGTACTTC CASSILAVPVETQYF
once TRBJ2-1 TRBV10-3 TRBD2 TGTGCCATCAGGGCGGGGGGCCGAGGCGAGCAGTTCTTC CAIRAGGRGEQFF
. TRBJ1-1 TRBV4-1 . TGCGCCAGCAGCCCTCGGCGAGGGGAGTACACTGAAGCTTTCTTT CASSPRRGEYTEAFF
once TRBJ1-5 TRBV28 . TGTGCCAGCCGCCTTATCCAGATCCGGAATCAGCCCCAGCATTTT CASRLIQIRNQPQHF
few TRBJ2-1 TRBV7-9 . TGTGCCAGCAGCTCTACCAGGCCCAATGAGCAGTTCTTC CASSSTRPNEQFF
. TRBJ2-3 TRBV7-2 . TGTGCCAGCACCCCATGGTTAGCGGATAACACAGATACGCAGTATTTT CASTPWLADNTDTQYF
. TRBJ2-1 TRBV2 . TGTGCCAGCAGTGCAGGCCAGTCCTACAATGAGCAGTTCTTC CASSAGQSYNEQFF
. TRBJ2-3 TRBV11-2 TRBD2 TGTGCCAGCAGCTTAGGGGGACTAGCGGGCCTCACAGATACGCAGTATTTT CASSLGGLAGLTDTQYF
. TRBJ2-5 TRBV7-9 . TGTGCCAGCAGCTATCCGGGCGGTCAAGAGACCCAGTACTTC CASSYPGGQETQYF
. TRBJ2-4 TRBV2 . TGTGCCAGCAGTGGCCTACAGGAAAAAAACATTCAGTACTTC CASSGLQEKNIQYF
once TRBJ2-1 TRBV11-1 . TGTGCCAGCAGCACCTTTACAGGGACGAGCTCCTACAATGAGCAGTTCTTC CASSTFTGTSSYNEQFF
. TRBJ2-5 TRBV7-9 TRBD1 TGTGCCAGCAGCCCACACCCGACAGGGTGGGAGACCCAGTACTTC CASSPHPTGWETQYF
. TRBJ2-2 TRBV29-1 . TGCAGCGCCTCGAGCGATCGCCACACCGGGGAGCTGTTTTTT CSASSDRHTGELFF
. TRBJ2-3 TRBV7-9 . TGTGCCAGCAGCTTAGCGGGGGCCCTCACAGATACGCAGTATTTT CASSLAGALTDTQYF
. TRBJ1-4 TRBV28 TRBD1 TGTGCCAGCAGTTTGTCGGGACAGCTGATCGCGAAACTGTTTTTT CASSLSGQLIAKLFF
few TRBJ2-7 TRBV2 . TGTGCCAGCAGTGAGAGGGGGAGGACCCACGAGCAGTACTTC CASSERGRTHEQYF
. TRBJ1-1 TRBV2 . TGTGCCAGCAGTGATGGGGTTACAGACACTGAAGCTTTCTTT CASSDGVTDTEAFF
. TRBJ1-5 TRBV10-2 TRBD1 TGCGCCAGCAGAGCCCAGGGGGAAACAAATCAGCCCCAGCATTTT CASRAQGETNQPQHF
. TRBJ1-3 TRBV20-1 . TGCAGTGCTAGAGGACAGCTCTCTGGAAACACCATATATTTT CSARGQLSGNTIYF
. TRBJ2-1 TRBV20-1 . TGCAGTGCTAGAGATCGGGATGAGCAGTTCTTC CSARDRDEQFF
few TRBJ2-1 TRBV11-2 . TGTGCCAGCAGCTTACAGTCGCTAGCCAATGAGCAGTTCTTC CASSLQSLANEQFF
. TRBJ1-1 TRBV2 . TGTGCCAGCAGGCAGGGGCTGAACACTGAAGCTTTCTTT CASRQGLNTEAFF
. TRBJ2-1 TRBV28 . TGTGCCAGCAGTCCGCCCGGGGTCCAACGGGGTGAGCAGTTCTTC CASSPPGVQRGEQFF
. TRBJ1-5 TRBV20-1 . TGCAGTGCTAGAGATTCGGGGCGCGGGAGCAATCAGCCCCAGCATTTT CSARDSGRGSNQPQHF
. TRBJ2-7 TRBV30 . TGTGCCTGGAGTGTACCCCCAGTTATAGAGCAGTACTTC CAWSVPPVIEQYF
few TRBJ2-3 TRBV11-3 . TGTGCCAGCAGCTTAATGGTGGACCGCCCGTTGTATTTT CASSLMVDRPLYF
. TRBJ2-1 TRBV4-1 . TGCGCCAGCAGCCAAGACAGCGGAACCTACAATGAGCAGTTCTTC CASSQDSGTYNEQFF
. TRBJ1-5 TRBV28 TRBD1 TGTGCCAGCAGTTTCGGGGACAGGGGGCGAGGAAGGTTCTTTGGCAATCAGCCCCAGCATTTT CASSFGDRGRGRFFGNQPQHF
few TRBJ1-5 TRBV28 TRBD1 TGTGCCAGCAGCCGCGACAGGGTATCTCAGCCCCAGCATTTT CASSRDRVSQPQHF
. TRBJ1-5 TRBV10-3 . TGTGCCATAGGGACCGGGACGGTGAGCAATCAGCCCCAGCATTTT CAIGTGTVSNQPQHF
once TRBJ1-5 TRBV6-6 TRBD1 TGTGCCAGCAGCCAGGGGGGGTATCAGCCCCAGCATTTT CASSQGGYQPQHF
. TRBJ2-3 TRBV10-3 TRBD2 TGTGCCACCCGTCTGGCGGGAGGCACAGATACGCAGTATTTT CATRLAGGTDTQYF
. TRBJ2-3 TRBV11-2 TRBD2 TGTGCCAGCAGCTTAGATTTCGGGCTAGCGGGGGGGTGGGCAGATACGCAGTATTTT CASSLDFGLAGGWADTQYF